The clone carrying this T cell receptor (beta chain) came up once. The antigen is undetermined. The CDR3 loop spans 12 amino acids. In germline, CDR1 is DFQATT, CDR2 SNEGSKA (reference sequence). The V segment lost 7 bases and the J segment 6 bases; nucleotides outside the gene matches: 8. This sample is part of a study of response to subunit inactivated influenza vaccine. TCRdb re-called the RT-PCR reads with MiXCR, one entry per CDR3 protein. The sample has 600,000 to 850,000 distinct CDR3 sequences; 14% are singletons. Regarding the study as a whole: That few new T cells are recruited by each seasonal influenza vaccination was the authors' suggestion.

This sequence originates from a man in his fifties who received an inactivated influenza vaccine. This sample comprised PBMCs from blood, obtained around two weeks before vaccination. V is TRBV20-1 and J is TRBJ2-7; 8 positions agree with TRBD1. CDR3 protein: CSGGDRSTEQYF. The CDR3 DNA is TGCAGTGGCGGGGACAGGAGCACCGAGCAGTACTTC.